This is a list of T cell receptor beta chains from one sample in a study of shared clonotypes between healthy human individuals. Profiling relied on immunoSEQ multiplex PCR, and the TCRdb table lists in-frame clones only, not all of them. The sample lists about 1.9 million clones, around 93% occurring once. Sequencing input: naive CD8+ T cells from PBMCs. Receptors were obtained from a man aged 18 to 29 in good health. Some clones in this sample may be carry-over from other donors' samples. Each CDR3 is given with its conserved first and last residue. Each record gives: J gene, V gene, D gene, clone size, CDR3 protein, CDR3 DNA. The D gene is left open where the match is weak. Clone size is not always given. Where it is, it says once, few, many or a class for expanded clones.

j_gene: TRBJ2-7
v_gene: TRBV7-2
d_gene: -
abundance: -
CDR3aa: CASSFIGSRSYEQYF
CDR3nt: TGTGCCAGCAGCTTCATAGGGTCCCGCTCCTACGAGCAGTACTTC

j_gene: TRBJ2-5
v_gene: TRBV19
d_gene: -
abundance: -
CDR3aa: CASSTYYSGQSETQYF
CDR3nt: TGTGCCAGTAGTACATATTATAGCGGCCAGTCGGAGACCCAGTACTTC

j_gene: TRBJ2-1
v_gene: TRBV6-1
d_gene: -
abundance: -
CDR3aa: CASSGMEQFF
CDR3nt: TGTGCCAGCAGTGGCATGGAGCAGTTCTTC

j_gene: TRBJ1-5
v_gene: TRBV7-9
d_gene: -
abundance: -
CDR3aa: CASSSGGNQPQHF
CDR3nt: TGTGCCAGCAGCTCCGGGGGCAATCAGCCCCAGCATTTT

j_gene: TRBJ2-1
v_gene: TRBV4-2
d_gene: TRBD2
abundance: -
CDR3aa: CASSQERPNRGSYNEQFF
CDR3nt: TGTGCCAGCAGCCAAGAGCGGCCTAACCGCGGGAGCTACAATGAGCAGTTCTTC

j_gene: TRBJ2-1
v_gene: TRBV7-9
d_gene: TRBD2
abundance: -
CDR3aa: CASSQELAVNEQFF
CDR3nt: TGTGCCAGCAGCCAAGAGCTAGCGGTCAATGAGCAGTTCTTC

j_gene: TRBJ2-2
v_gene: TRBV7-9
d_gene: -
abundance: -
CDR3aa: CASSSTNPGSNTGELFF
CDR3nt: TGTGCCAGCAGCTCCACAAACCCCGGATCCAACACCGGGGAGCTGTTTTTT

j_gene: TRBJ2-1
v_gene: TRBV19
d_gene: -
abundance: -
CDR3aa: CASTGQYNEQFF
CDR3nt: TGTGCCAGTACTGGACAGTACAATGAGCAGTTCTTC

j_gene: TRBJ1-2
v_gene: TRBV27
d_gene: TRBD1
abundance: -
CDR3aa: CASSHSGQGFYGYTF
CDR3nt: TGTGCCAGCAGCCACTCGGGACAGGGGTTCTATGGCTACACCTTC

j_gene: TRBJ1-2
v_gene: TRBV10-3
d_gene: -
abundance: -
CDR3aa: CAIKAEATDPTTNYGYTF
CDR3nt: TGTGCCATCAAGGCGGAGGCGACAGACCCAACTACTAACTATGGCTACACCTTC

j_gene: TRBJ1-4
v_gene: TRBV7-8
d_gene: -
abundance: -
CDR3aa: CASSPTLVLNEKLFF
CDR3nt: TGTGCCAGCAGCCCAACGTTGGTCCTAAATGAAAAACTGTTTTTT

j_gene: TRBJ2-1
v_gene: TRBV27
d_gene: -
abundance: -
CDR3aa: CASYWSTLGYNEQFF
CDR3nt: TGTGCCAGCTATTGGTCTACCCTAGGGTACAATGAGCAGTTCTTC

j_gene: TRBJ2-3
v_gene: TRBV27
d_gene: -
abundance: -
CDR3aa: CASRDRGLNPTDTQYF
CDR3nt: TGTGCCAGCAGGGACCGGGGATTAAACCCCACAGATACGCAGTATTTT

j_gene: TRBJ2-7
v_gene: TRBV5-1
d_gene: -
abundance: -
CDR3aa: CASSLAATPYEQYF
CDR3nt: TGCGCCAGCAGCTTGGCGGCCACCCCCTACGAGCAGTACTTC

j_gene: TRBJ2-1
v_gene: TRBV5-1
d_gene: TRBD2
abundance: -
CDR3aa: CASSLASGLVYNEQFF
CDR3nt: TGCGCCAGCAGCTTGGCATCGGGACTAGTCTACAATGAGCAGTTCTTC

j_gene: TRBJ1-1
v_gene: TRBV6-5
d_gene: -
abundance: few
CDR3aa: CASSLLFGSNTEAFF
CDR3nt: TGTGCCAGCAGCCTGTTGTTCGGGTCGAACACTGAAGCTTTCTTT

j_gene: TRBJ1-5
v_gene: TRBV9
d_gene: -
abundance: -
CDR3aa: CASSAGQLNQPQHF
CDR3nt: TGTGCCAGCAGCGCCGGACAATTGAATCAGCCCCAGCATTTT

j_gene: TRBJ2-3
v_gene: TRBV19
d_gene: -
abundance: -
CDR3aa: CASSIGRRSSTDTQYF
CDR3nt: TGTGCCAGTAGTATAGGTCGCAGGAGCAGCACAGATACGCAGTATTTT

j_gene: TRBJ2-1
v_gene: TRBV4-1
d_gene: -
abundance: -
CDR3aa: CASSPPEPIYNEQFF
CDR3nt: TGCGCCAGCAGCCCGCCCGAACCGATCTACAATGAGCAGTTCTTC

j_gene: TRBJ1-4
v_gene: TRBV4-3
d_gene: -
abundance: -
CDR3aa: CASSQEVRVSEKLFF
CDR3nt: TGCGCCAGCAGCCAAGAAGTCAGGGTGAGCGAAAAACTGTTTTTT

j_gene: TRBJ2-7
v_gene: TRBV13
d_gene: TRBD1
abundance: -
CDR3aa: CASSTRQGSSYEQYF
CDR3nt: TGTGCCAGCAGCACTCGACAGGGAAGCTCCTACGAGCAGTACTTC

j_gene: TRBJ1-1
v_gene: TRBV4-2
d_gene: -
abundance: -
CDR3aa: CASSHAARVLGGLNTEAFF
CDR3nt: TGTGCCAGCAGCCATGCTGCCCGGGTCCTGGGGGGACTGAACACTGAAGCTTTCTTT

j_gene: TRBJ1-2
v_gene: TRBV5-4
d_gene: -
abundance: -
CDR3aa: CASSFPGGGYTF
CDR3nt: TGTGCCAGCAGCTTCCCCGGGGGCGGCTACACCTTC

j_gene: TRBJ2-3
v_gene: TRBV11-2
d_gene: TRBD1
abundance: -
CDR3aa: CASSTRTGGVSDTQYF
CDR3nt: TGTGCCAGCAGCACCCGGACAGGGGGCGTCTCAGATACGCAGTATTTT

j_gene: TRBJ2-7
v_gene: TRBV11-3
d_gene: -
abundance: once
CDR3aa: CASSLRGGEQYF
CDR3nt: TGTGCCAGCAGCTTACGGGGAGGTGAGCAGTACTTC

j_gene: TRBJ2-7
v_gene: TRBV28
d_gene: -
abundance: -
CDR3aa: CASSLVVVDEQYF
CDR3nt: TGTGCCAGCAGTTTAGTAGTTGTGGACGAGCAGTACTTC

j_gene: TRBJ1-1
v_gene: TRBV29-1
d_gene: TRBD1
abundance: -
CDR3aa: CSVDGDRARGEAFF
CDR3nt: TGCAGCGTTGACGGGGACAGGGCAAGGGGTGAAGCTTTCTTT

j_gene: TRBJ2-7
v_gene: TRBV29-1
d_gene: -
abundance: once
CDR3aa: CSALSGRHYEQYF
CDR3nt: TGCAGCGCCCTCTCAGGGCGGCACTACGAGCAGTACTTC

j_gene: TRBJ2-1
v_gene: TRBV25-1
d_gene: TRBD2
abundance: -
CDR3aa: CASKGLVAGVEQFF
CDR3nt: TGTGCTTCCAAGGGGCTGGTAGCGGGAGTTGAGCAGTTCTTC

j_gene: TRBJ2-7
v_gene: TRBV6-6
d_gene: TRBD2
abundance: -
CDR3aa: CASSWTSGPRLAEQYF
CDR3nt: TGTGCCAGCAGTTGGACTAGCGGTCCCCGACTTGCCGAGCAGTACTTC

j_gene: TRBJ1-1
v_gene: TRBV11-3
d_gene: -
abundance: -
CDR3aa: CASSLTPPGTEAFF
CDR3nt: TGTGCCAGCAGCTTAACCCCCCCGGGGACTGAAGCTTTCTTT

j_gene: TRBJ2-5
v_gene: TRBV7-8
d_gene: -
abundance: -
CDR3aa: CASSLPGGAQETQYF
CDR3nt: TGTGCCAGCAGCTTACCTGGCGGAGCGCAAGAGACCCAGTACTTC

j_gene: TRBJ2-7
v_gene: TRBV19
d_gene: TRBD1
abundance: few
CDR3aa: CASSGTGVEQYF
CDR3nt: TGTGCCAGTAGCGGGACAGGGGTCGAGCAGTACTTC

j_gene: TRBJ1-4
v_gene: TRBV11-2
d_gene: -
abundance: -
CDR3aa: CASSFFGRGEKLFF
CDR3nt: TGTGCCAGCAGCTTTTTTGGCAGGGGTGAAAAACTGTTTTTT

j_gene: TRBJ1-2
v_gene: TRBV6-5
d_gene: -
abundance: once
CDR3aa: CASSSYRQAINYGYTF
CDR3nt: TGTGCCAGCAGTTCCTACCGACAGGCCATTAACTATGGCTACACCTTC

j_gene: TRBJ2-7
v_gene: TRBV19
d_gene: TRBD1
abundance: -
CDR3aa: CASSIGDRDEQYF
CDR3nt: TGTGCCAGTAGTATTGGGGACAGGGACGAGCAGTACTTC

j_gene: TRBJ2-4
v_gene: TRBV2
d_gene: -
abundance: -
CDR3aa: CASSEVRTASENIQYF
CDR3nt: TGTGCCAGCAGTGAAGTTAGGACGGCCTCGGAAAACATTCAGTACTTC

j_gene: TRBJ2-7
v_gene: TRBV7-8
d_gene: -
abundance: -
CDR3aa: CASSLGRGDFEQYF
CDR3nt: TGTGCCAGCAGCTTAGGGCGTGGCGACTTCGAGCAGTACTTC

j_gene: TRBJ2-1
v_gene: TRBV11-2
d_gene: -
abundance: -
CDR3aa: CASSSTPPLLNNEQFF
CDR3nt: TGTGCCAGCAGCTCCACCCCGCCCCTCTTAAACAATGAGCAGTTCTTC

j_gene: TRBJ1-2
v_gene: TRBV7-9
d_gene: -
abundance: -
CDR3aa: CASSLSGGLHGYTF
CDR3nt: TGTGCCAGCAGCTTATCCGGGGGGCTTCATGGCTACACCTTC

j_gene: TRBJ1-2
v_gene: TRBV28
d_gene: -
abundance: -
CDR3aa: CASSFMGAYGYTF
CDR3nt: TGTGCCAGCAGTTTTATGGGGGCCTATGGCTACACCTTC

j_gene: TRBJ1-1
v_gene: TRBV9
d_gene: -
abundance: -
CDR3aa: CASSETTGKKAFF
CDR3nt: TGTGCCAGCAGCGAAACAACAGGGAAGAAGGCTTTCTTT

j_gene: TRBJ2-6
v_gene: TRBV6-8
d_gene: -
abundance: -
CDR3aa: CASTHGSGANVLTF
CDR3nt: TGTGCCAGCACCCACGGCTCTGGGGCCAACGTCCTGACTTTC